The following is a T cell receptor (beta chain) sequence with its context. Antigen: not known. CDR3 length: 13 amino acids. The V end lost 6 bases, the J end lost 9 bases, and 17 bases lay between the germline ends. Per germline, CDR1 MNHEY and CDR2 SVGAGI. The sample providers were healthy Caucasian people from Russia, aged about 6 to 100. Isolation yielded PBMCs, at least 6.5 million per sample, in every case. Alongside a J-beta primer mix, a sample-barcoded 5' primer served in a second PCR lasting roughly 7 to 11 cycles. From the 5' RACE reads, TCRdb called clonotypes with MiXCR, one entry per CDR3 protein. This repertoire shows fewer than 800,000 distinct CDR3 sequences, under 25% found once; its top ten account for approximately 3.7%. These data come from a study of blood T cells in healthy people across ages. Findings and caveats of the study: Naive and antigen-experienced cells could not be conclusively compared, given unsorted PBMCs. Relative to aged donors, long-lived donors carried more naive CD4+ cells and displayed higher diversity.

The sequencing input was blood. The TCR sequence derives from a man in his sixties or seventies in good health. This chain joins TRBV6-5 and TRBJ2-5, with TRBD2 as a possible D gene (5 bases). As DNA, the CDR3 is TGTGCCAGCAGCCCCGTTTCTAGCTCGGCCCAGTACTTC. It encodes CASSPVSSSAQYF.